The source of this T cell receptor (beta chain) is a study of blood T cell repertoires in COVID-19. Study-wide background: Sources were T cells, B-cell-depleted T cells, or PBMCs; the material itself was cDNA or gDNA.

Profiling relied on immunoSEQ multiplex PCR, and the TCRdb table lists in-frame clones only, not all of them. This table has under 350,000 clones, roughly 85% appearing once. This clonotype originated in a middle-aged woman with acute COVID-19. The sequencing sample was made of PBMCs or T cells enriched from blood (not recorded which).

CDR3 sequence: CSARRLYGYTF. As DNA, the CDR3 is TGCAGTGCTCGAAGACTTTATGGCTACACCTTC. The chain employs TRBV20-1 and TRBJ1-2; D gene ambiguous. CDR3 length equals 11 residues. The germline CDR1 and CDR2 sequences are DFQATT and SNEGSKA (reference sequence). V lost 5 bases and J 5 bases, leaving 9 bases between the germline ends.